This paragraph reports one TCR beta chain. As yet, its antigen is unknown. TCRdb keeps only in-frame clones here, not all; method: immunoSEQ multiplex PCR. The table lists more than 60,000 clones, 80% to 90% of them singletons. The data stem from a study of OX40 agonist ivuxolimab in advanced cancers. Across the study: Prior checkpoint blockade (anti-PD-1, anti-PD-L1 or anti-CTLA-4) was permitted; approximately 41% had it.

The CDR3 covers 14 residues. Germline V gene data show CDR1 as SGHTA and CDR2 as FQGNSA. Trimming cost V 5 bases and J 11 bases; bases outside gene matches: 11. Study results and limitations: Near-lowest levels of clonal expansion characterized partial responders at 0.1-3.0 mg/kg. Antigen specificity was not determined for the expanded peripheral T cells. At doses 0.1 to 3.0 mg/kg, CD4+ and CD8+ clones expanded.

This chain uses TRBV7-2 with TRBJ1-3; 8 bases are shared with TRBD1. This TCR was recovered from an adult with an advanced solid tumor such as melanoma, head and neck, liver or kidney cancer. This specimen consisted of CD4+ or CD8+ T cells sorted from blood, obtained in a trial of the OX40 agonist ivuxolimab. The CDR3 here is CASSAGQGGFAIYF. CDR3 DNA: TGTGCCAGCAGCGCAGGACAGGGTGGGTTCGCCATATATTTT. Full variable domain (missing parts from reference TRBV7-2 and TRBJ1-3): GAGVSQSPSNKVTEKGKDVELRCDPISGHTALYWYRQSLGQGLEFLIYFQGNSAPDKSGLPSDRFSAERTGGSVSTLTIQRTQQEDSAVYLCASSAGQGGFAIYFGEGSWLTVV.